This TCR beta chain appears in the sequencing data of a study of cytomegalovirus exposure and HLA in healthy donors. General study points: Certain indistinguishable V segments, among them TRBV6-2 and TRBV6-3, were excluded. Reportedly, diagnosis of cytomegalovirus status by the classifier showed high specificity and sensitivity. For presence/absence analyses, sequencing depth was assumed to be roughly uniform across donors.

There are 16 residues in the CDR3. Germline CDR1 is LGHNA and CDR2 is YNFKEQ. This clone has just one count. Its antigen is unidentified. The PCR employed 60 Vbeta primers together with 13 Jbeta primers. Sequenced by immunoSEQ multiplex PCR; TCRdb stores in-frame clones only, minus some. This sample has hundreds of thousands of clones, with about 79% found just once. The J gene is TRBJ2-5, the V gene TRBV4-2, with 10 positions matching TRBD1. The J call could be wrong; TRBJ2-7 is a better fit for the DNA end. The sample consisted of PBMCs. This TCR came from a male donor in good health and CMV-seronegative. The CDR3 nucleotides read TGTGCCAGCAGCCAAGTCGGGACAGGGGACCTCCACGAGCAGTACTTC. Encoded protein: CASSQVGTGDLHEQYF.